The T cell receptor beta chain described here comes from a study of cytomegalovirus exposure and HLA in healthy donors. For the study at large: An earlier analysis found some 120 million unique TCR beta sequences from around 180 million T cells. The Caucasian-associated ancestry cluster contained about four fifths of the roughly 400 genotyped donors. Regarding the study as a whole: More clonal expansion characterized HLA-associated TCR beta chains than equally common others in a later analysis. The records held CMV serostatus as the only immune exposure information.

Note on this clone: Its antigen is currently unknown.

Germline lookup yields CDR1 SGHTA and CDR2 FQGNSA. The CDR3 is 14 amino acids. Between the trimmed V and J ends, which lost 5 bases and 6 bases, there was a span of 15 bases. The study ran its PCR with 60 Vbeta and 13 Jbeta primers. TCRdb keeps only in-frame clones here, not all; method: immunoSEQ multiplex PCR. This sample carries 95,000 to 150,000 clones, roughly 74% of them seen once, and the ten largest clones take approximately 3.9%. The sequence derives from a woman between 50 and 59 years old in good health and CMV-seropositive. The chain links TRBV7-2 to TRBJ2-3, with TRBD1 as a possible D gene (6 bases). Sample: PBMCs. The CDR3 sequence: CASSRREGVDTQYF. As DNA, the CDR3 is TGTGCCAGCAGCCGGCGAGAGGGGGTCGATACGCAGTATTTT.